This T cell receptor (beta chain) emerged from a study of Graves' ophthalmopathy and Graves' hyperthyroidism. The TCR beta CDR3 regions underwent amplification from RNA transcripts. HTBI primers were used in a first-round RT-PCR, which preceded a second-round multiplex PCR. TCRdb passed the multiplex PCR reads through MiXCR, listing each CDR3 protein once. The sample includes fewer than 350,000 distinct CDR3 sequences, roughly 15% seen only once; the top ten take 9% to 15%. Patients were diagnosed from clinical symptoms, serum thyroxine, TRAb, thyroid ultrasound and orbital computed tomography. The study, taken as a whole, reports: It was with roughly 70% sensitivity and just under 75% specificity that the model predicted ophthalmopathy progression.

Concerning this clonotype itself: As yet, its antigen is unknown.

CDR3 length equals 16 residues. Germline CDR1 and CDR2: SNHLY and FYNNEI. V was clipped by 6 bases and J by 2 bases; unmatched bases: 9. This TCR derives from an adult man with Graves' ophthalmopathy. The chain joins TRBV2 to TRBJ2-5, with 10 bases aligning to TRBD2. Sequencing used peripheral blood. CDR3 nucleotides: TGTGCCAGCAGCGCCACTAGCGGGATCCTACAAGAGACCCAGTACTTC. This encodes CASSATSGILQETQYF.